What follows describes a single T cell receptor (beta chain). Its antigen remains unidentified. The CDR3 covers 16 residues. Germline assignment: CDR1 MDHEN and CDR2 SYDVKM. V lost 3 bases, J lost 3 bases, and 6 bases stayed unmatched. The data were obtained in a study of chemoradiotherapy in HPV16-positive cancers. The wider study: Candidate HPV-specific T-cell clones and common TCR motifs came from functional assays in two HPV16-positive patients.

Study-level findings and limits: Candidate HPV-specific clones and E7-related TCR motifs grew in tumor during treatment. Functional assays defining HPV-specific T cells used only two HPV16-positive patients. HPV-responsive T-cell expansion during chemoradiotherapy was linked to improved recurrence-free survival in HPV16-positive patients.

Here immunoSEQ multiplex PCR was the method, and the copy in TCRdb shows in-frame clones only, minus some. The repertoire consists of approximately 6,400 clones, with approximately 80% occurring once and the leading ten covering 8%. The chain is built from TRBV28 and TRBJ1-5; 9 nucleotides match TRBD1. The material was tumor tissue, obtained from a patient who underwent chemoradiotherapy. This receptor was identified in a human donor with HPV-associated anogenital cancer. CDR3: CASSLVGQGFNQPQHF. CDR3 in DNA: TGTGCCAGCAGTTTGGTCGGACAGGGGTTCAATCAGCCCCAGCATTTT. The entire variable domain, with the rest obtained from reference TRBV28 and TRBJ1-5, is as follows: DVKVTQSSRYLVKRTGEKVFLECVQDMDHENMFWYRQDPGLGLRLIYFSYDVKMKEKGDIPEGYSVSREKKERFSLILESASTNQTSMYLCASSLVGQGFNQPQHFGDGTRLSIL.